This entry lists 23 T cell receptor beta chains sequenced from one sample in a study of T-cell memory formation after mild COVID-19. MiXCR, run by TCRdb on the 5' RACE reads, gives a single entry per CDR3 protein. This table has 150,000 to 200,000 distinct CDR3 sequences, around 15% appearing once. Sequencing was done on a sample of PBMCs or a T cell subset sorted from them (not recorded which). All receptors derive from an adult woman who had mild COVID-19 (a few samples of this study predate the infection). Cell type and time point are not known.

The V and J genes are TRBV3-1 and TRBJ1-1; D gene unclear. The CDR3 consists of 15 residues. Germline V gene data show CDR1 as LGHDT and CDR2 as YNNKEL (reference sequence). Trimming removed 1 base at V and 1 base at J, with 10 bases between. CDR3 nucleotide sequence: TGTGCCAGCAGCCAAGGCTGGGTACAGAACACTGAAGCTTTCTTT. Translating it yields CASSQGWVQNTEAFF.

The J gene is TRBJ2-7, the V gene TRBV7-9; 9 bases match TRBD2. In germline, CDR1 is SEHNR, CDR2 FQNEAQ (reference sequence). V lost 1 base and J lost 5; bases outside the gene matches: 6. This CDR3 contains 15 residues. In nucleotides, the CDR3 is TGTGCCAGCAGCTTAGAAGTTAGCGGGAGTCACGAGCAGTACTTC. Translating gives CASSLEVSGSHEQYF.

This clonotype occurred a few times. V is TRBV5-1 and J is TRBJ1-5; D is unresolved. The CDR3 has 16 amino acids. V was clipped by 2 bases and J by 2 bases, with 14 bases between them. Germline CDR1 is SGHRS and CDR2 is YFSETQ. This CDR3 reads CASSLWTLDRNQPQHF. CDR3 DNA: TGCGCCAGCAGCTTATGGACTCTAGATCGCAATCAGCCCCAGCATTTT.

This sequence joins TRBV7-3 and TRBJ2-1, with 10 bases lining up with TRBD2. The CDR3 is 15 residues long. The J segment lost 7 bases and the V segment lost 5 bases, leaving 8 bases of the junction unmatched. Germline CDR1 is SGHTA and CDR2 is FQGTGA. The CDR3 nucleotides read TGTGCCAGCAGCCCGTACAAAGCGGGAGGGAATGAGCAGTTCTTC. Its translation is CASSPYKAGGNEQFF. Full variable domain (rest looked up from reference TRBV7-3 and TRBJ2-1): GAGVSQTPSNKVTEKGKYVELRCDPISGHTALYWYRQSLGQGPEFLIYFQGTGAADDSGLPNDRFFAVRPEGSVSTLKIQRTERGDSAVYLCASSPYKAGGNEQFFGPGTRLTVL.

The V gene is TRBV5-1, the J gene TRBJ2-2; D is unresolved. CDR1 is SGHRS, CDR2 YFSETQ, per germline. This CDR3 comprises 14 residues. Trimming took off 1 base at V and 2 bases at J, with 6 bases between the two ends. CDR3 sequence (DNA): TGCGCCAGCAGCTTGTATGTTAACACCGGGGAGCTGTTTTTT. Protein sequence: CASSLYVNTGELFF.

In this sample, this clonotype turned up many times. The J gene is TRBJ2-1, the V gene TRBV7-2, with 8 bases aligning to TRBD2. Trimming cost V 5 bases and J 3 bases; bases outside gene matches: 3. The CDR3 covers 14 residues. Germline values: CDR1 SGHTA, CDR2 FQGNSA. The DNA for the CDR3 is TGTGCCAGCAGCCGCAGCGGGAGCTACAATGAGCAGTTCTTC. As protein: CASSRSGSYNEQFF.

This clonotype was detected only a few times. This chain links TRBV7-2 with TRBJ2-1; TRBD1 or TRBD2 may be the D gene (5 bases each). The length of the CDR3 is 17 residues. Trimming cost V 1 base and J 0 bases, with 13 bases left between them. Germline V gives CDR1 SGHTA, CDR2 FQGNSA. The CDR3 nucleotides are TGTGCCAGCAGCTTAGGGGGGATGGGGACCTCCTACAATGAGCAGTTCTTC. It specifies CASSLGGMGTSYNEQFF.

This clonotype was found a few times. V and J are TRBV25-1 and TRBJ2-7; the D call may be TRBD1 or TRBD2 (5 bases each). V was cut by 6 bases and J by 3 bases, with 18 bases left in between. In germline, CDR1 is MGHDK, CDR2 SYGVNS. The CDR3 has 15 residues. This chain's CDR3 is CASRRATGRGYEQYF. The CDR3 bases are TGTGCCAGCAGAAGAGCGACGGGACGTGGCTACGAGCAGTACTTC.

There are a few counts of this clonotype. CDR3 loop: CASSLGLAGTDTQYF. As DNA, the CDR3 is TGTGCCAGCAGCTTAGGACTAGCGGGCACAGATACGCAGTATTTT. The chain employs TRBV13 and TRBJ2-3; 8 bases map to TRBD2. This CDR3 comprises 15 residues. The ends lost 0 bases at V and 1 base at J; junction bases unmatched: 0. CDR1 is PRHDT, CDR2 FYEKMQ, per germline (reference sequence).

The chain couples TRBV24-1 to TRBJ2-3; 8 positions agree with TRBD2. With V trimmed by 4 bases and J by 5 bases, 13 bases remained unmatched. Germline loops: CDR1 KGHDR, CDR2 SFDVKD. CDR3 length: 17 amino acids. The CDR3 DNA sequence: TGTGCCACCAGTGAGAGAGGACTAGCCGGGGTCCGAGATACGCAGTATTTT. Its translation is CATSERGLAGVRDTQYF.

This clonotype appeared a few times. The rearrangement uses TRBV4-1 and TRBJ1-2; tentative D call: TRBD1 (6 bases). CDR1 is MGHRA, CDR2 YSYEKL, per germline. This CDR3 contains 14 residues. V was trimmed by 2 bases and J by 3 bases, leaving 10 bases between them. Here the CDR3 reads CASSQPGVDYGYTF. The DNA for the CDR3 is TGCGCCAGCAGCCAACCAGGGGTGGACTATGGCTACACCTTC.

V and J are TRBV2 and TRBJ1-1; the D is unclear. Germline CDR1 reads SNHLY; CDR2 reads FYNNEI. The CDR3 sequence is 15 residues long. Trimming left V 2 bases short and J 3 bases short, with 13 bases between. The CDR3 sequence: CASSEPGGWDTEAFF. The DNA of the CDR3 is TGTGCCAGCAGTGAACCCGGCGGATGGGACACTGAAGCTTTCTTT.

As concerns this clonotype: At one of its ends the junction is not consistent with the germline gene, which may arise from a read error. The V gene is TRBV6-6, the J gene TRBJ2-1; 8 bases line up with TRBD1. The germline CDR1 and CDR2 sequences are MNHNY and SVGAGI (reference sequence). CDR3 length: 15 residues. CDR3 sequence reads: CASSLTGASYNEPFF. Here the CDR3 DNA reads TGTGCCAGCAGCCTGACAGGGGCATCCTACAATGAGCCGTTCTTC.

The chain combines TRBV6-5 with TRBJ2-1; perhaps TRBD2 as D (5 bases). The CDR3 runs 16 residues. V was cut by 0 bases and J by 2 bases, with 11 bases left in between. Germline V CDR1 and CDR2: MNHEY, SVGAGI. The CDR3 nucleotides are TGTGCCAGCAGTTACTCGCCTAGCACCCCCTACAATGAGCAGTTCTTC. Its translation: CASSYSPSTPYNEQFF.

J is TRBJ2-5 and V is TRBV7-6, with TRBD1 matching over 8 bases. Looked up from germline, CDR1 is SGHVS and CDR2 is FNYEAQ. Trimming cost V 5 bases and J 3 bases; bases outside gene matches: 11. The CDR3 length is 16 residues. CDR3 nucleotides: TGTGCCAGCAGCACGTACCCGGACAGGGTGAAAGAGACCCAGTACTTC. This sequence encodes CASSTYPDRVKETQYF.

This chain uses TRBV4-1 with TRBJ2-7; weak D call: TRBD2 (5 bases). Looked up from germline, CDR1 is MGHRA and CDR2 is YSYEKL. Between the trimmed V and J ends, which lost 4 bases and 0 bases, there was a span of 10 bases. The CDR3 extends over 14 amino acids. CDR3 sequence reads: CASSPATTSYEQYF. The CDR3 DNA reads as TGCGCCAGCAGCCCGGCGACTACCTCCTACGAGCAGTACTTC.

The chain employs TRBV6-6 and TRBJ2-7; unclear D gene. The CDR3 totals 12 residues. Trimming left V 6 bases short and J 3 bases short, with 9 bases between. Germline V gene lookup returns CDR1 MNHNY and CDR2 SVGAGI (reference sequence). The CDR3 loop is CASSSTLYEQYF. CDR3 nucleotides: TGTGCCAGCAGCAGCACACTCTACGAGCAGTACTTC.

This clonotype has only a few counts. The rearrangement links TRBV7-6 to TRBJ2-1; perhaps TRBD2 as D (5 bases). Between the trimmed V and J ends, which lost 1 base and 5 bases, there was a span of 24 bases. The germline CDR1 and CDR2 sequences are SGHVS and FNYEAQ. This CDR3 is built from 19 residues. CDR3 loop: CASSLGSFRASNSHNEQFF. Written as DNA, the CDR3 is TGTGCCAGCAGCTTAGGATCCTTTAGGGCTAGCAACAGCCACAATGAGCAGTTCTTC.

This clonotype appeared a few times. The chain employs TRBV4-1 and TRBJ2-1; 8 bases are a match to TRBD2. The CDR3 extends over 15 amino acids. Germline V gives CDR1 MGHRA, CDR2 YSYEKL. V dropped 6 bases and J dropped 3; count of bases not matched to a gene: 7. The CDR3 sequence: CASSRGLALYNEQFF. The CDR3 bases are TGCGCCAGCAGTCGCGGACTAGCCCTCTACAATGAGCAGTTCTTC.

This clonotype was detected only a few times. The V and J genes are TRBV7-3 and TRBJ2-3, with D perhaps assigned TRBD1 or TRBD2 (5 bases each). CDR1 and CDR2 from the germline V gene are SGHTA and FQGTGA. This CDR3 has 15 amino acids. Trimming cost V 5 bases and J 4 bases, with 16 bases left between them. The CDR3 bases are TGTGCCAGCAGCCAACTAGGGGAACGAGCAGATACGCAGTATTTT. Encoded protein: CASSQLGERADTQYF.

The table lists this clonotype with a few counts. This sequence joins TRBV7-6 and TRBJ2-7; TRBD1 agrees at 9 bases. J was trimmed by 2 bases and V by 1 base; bases with no gene match: 12. This CDR3 is built from 18 residues. The germline CDR1 and CDR2 sequences are SGHVS and FNYEAQ. CDR3 loop: CASSLGAGQGTLAYEQYF. The CDR3 DNA is TGTGCCAGCAGCTTAGGCGCCGGACAGGGGACCTTGGCCTACGAGCAGTACTTC.

This clonotype was detected only a few times. The chain couples TRBV7-2 to TRBJ2-7, with TRBD2 matching 9 bases. V lost 3 bases and J lost 3; bases outside the gene matches: 6. The CDR3 is 15 amino acids. Germline V lookup: CDR1 SGHTA, CDR2 FQGNSA. CDR3 sequence: CASSFSSGDRYEQYF. In DNA form, the CDR3 reads TGTGCCAGCAGCTTTTCTAGCGGGGATCGCTACGAGCAGTACTTC.

The table lists this clonotype with a few counts. The chain carries TRBV5-5 and TRBJ1-1; no firm D call. Germline loops: CDR1 SGHKS, CDR2 YYEKEE (reference sequence). Deletions cut 2 bases from V and 7 bases from J, with 6 bases between. The CDR3 runs 11 residues. Here the CDR3 reads CASSFRVEAFF. The DNA for the CDR3 is TGTGCCAGCAGCTTTCGAGTTGAAGCTTTCTTT.